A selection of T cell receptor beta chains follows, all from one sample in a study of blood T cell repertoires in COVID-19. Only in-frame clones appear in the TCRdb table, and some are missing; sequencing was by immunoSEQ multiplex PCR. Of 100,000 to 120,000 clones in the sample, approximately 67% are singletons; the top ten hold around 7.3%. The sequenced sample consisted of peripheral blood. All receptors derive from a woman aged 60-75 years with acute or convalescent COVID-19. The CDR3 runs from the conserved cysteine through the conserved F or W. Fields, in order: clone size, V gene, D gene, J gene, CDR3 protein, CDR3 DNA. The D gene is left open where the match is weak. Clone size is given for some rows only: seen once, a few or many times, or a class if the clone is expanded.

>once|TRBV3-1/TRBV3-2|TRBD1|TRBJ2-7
CASSHGTGNEQYF
TGTGCCAGCAGCCATGGGACAGGGAACGAGCAGTACTTC
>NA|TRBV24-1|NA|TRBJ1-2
CATSDPQGWSYTF
TGTGCCACCAGTGATCCACAGGGTTGGAGCTACACCTTC
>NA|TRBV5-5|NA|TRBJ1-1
CASSSAGGYTEAFF
TGTGCCAGCAGCTCCGCGGGGGGGTACACTGAAGCTTTCTTT
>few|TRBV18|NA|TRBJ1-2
CASSPPRAGLNYGYTF
TGTGCCAGCTCACCACCCCGGGCAGGGCTTAACTATGGCTACACCTTC
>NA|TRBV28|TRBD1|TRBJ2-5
CASSPQTGGGETQYF
TGTGCCAGCAGTCCACAGACAGGGGGCGGCGAGACCCAGTACTTC
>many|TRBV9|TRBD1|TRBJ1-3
CASSAQGQGFSGNTIYF
TGTGCCAGCAGCGCGCAGGGACAGGGCTTCTCTGGAAACACCATATATTTT
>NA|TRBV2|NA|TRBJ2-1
CASTEGQGGSDNEQFF
TGTGCCAGCACCGAGGGCCAGGGAGGTTCGGACAATGAGCAGTTCTTC
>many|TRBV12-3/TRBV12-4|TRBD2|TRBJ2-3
CASTSGETQYF
TGTGCCAGCACTAGCGGGGAGACGCAGTATTTT
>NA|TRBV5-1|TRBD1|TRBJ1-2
CASSQSGQGADGYTF
TGCGCCAGCAGCCAATCCGGACAGGGTGCGGATGGCTACACCTTC
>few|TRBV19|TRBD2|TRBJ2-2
CASSLGLAVNPTNTGELFF
TGTGCCAGTAGTCTCGGACTAGCTGTCAACCCTACGAACACCGGGGAGCTGTTTTTT
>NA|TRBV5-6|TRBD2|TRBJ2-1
CASSAGTTFNEQFF
TGTGCCAGCAGCGCCGGGACTACCTTCAATGAGCAGTTCTTC
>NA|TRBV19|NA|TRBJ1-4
CASSISSGRFNEKLFF
TGTGCCAGTAGTATATCGAGCGGCAGATTTAATGAAAAACTGTTTTTT
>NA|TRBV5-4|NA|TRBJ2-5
CASSLGQEVGTQYF
TGTGCCAGCAGCTTGGGACAGGAAGTAGGGACCCAGTACTTC
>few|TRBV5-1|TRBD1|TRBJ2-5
CASSSSGYRGQKAGTQYF
TGCGCCAGCAGCTCGTCCGGATACAGGGGCCAAAAGGCGGGGACCCAGTACTTC
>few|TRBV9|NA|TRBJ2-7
CASNPKGGYEQYF
TGTGCCAGCAACCCAAAGGGAGGTTACGAGCAGTACTTC
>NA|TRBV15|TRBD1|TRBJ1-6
CATSRGQGHETYNSPLHF
TGTGCCACCAGCAGAGGACAGGGACACGAAACCTATAATTCACCCCTCCACTTT
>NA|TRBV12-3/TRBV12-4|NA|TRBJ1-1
CASSLAQNTEAFF
TGTGCCAGCAGTTTAGCACAGAACACTGAAGCTTTCTTT
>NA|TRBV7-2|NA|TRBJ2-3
CASSLEGYTQYF
TGTGCCAGCAGCTTAGAGGGGTATACGCAGTATTTT
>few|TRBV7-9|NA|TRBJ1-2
CASSLLRDGYTF
TGTGCCAGCAGCTTACTTCGAGATGGCTACACCTTC
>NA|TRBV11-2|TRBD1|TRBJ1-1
CASSLDREVVGGTEAFF
TGTGCCAGCAGCTTGGACAGGGAGGTAGTCGGTGGCACTGAAGCTTTCTTT
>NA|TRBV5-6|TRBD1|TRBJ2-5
CASSLTGVGETQYF
TGTGCCAGCAGCCTCACAGGGGTTGGTGAGACCCAGTACTTC
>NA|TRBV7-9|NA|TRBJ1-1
CASSTLPPRRVDTEAFF
TGTGCCAGCAGCACTTTACCGCCGCGGAGAGTAGACACTGAAGCTTTCTTT
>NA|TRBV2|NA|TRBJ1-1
CASSESSNTEAFF
TGTGCCAGCAGTGAGTCGAGCAACACTGAAGCTTTCTTT
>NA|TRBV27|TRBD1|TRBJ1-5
CATATGSGNQPQHF
TGTGCCACCGCGACAGGGTCTGGCAATCAGCCCCAGCATTTT
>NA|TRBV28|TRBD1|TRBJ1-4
CASTQTGGNEKLFF
TGTGCCAGCACCCAGACAGGGGGAAATGAAAAACTGTTTTTT
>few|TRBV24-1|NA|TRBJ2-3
CATSDFGSGTDTQYF
TGTGCCACCAGTGATTTTGGCTCCGGGACAGATACGCAGTATTTT
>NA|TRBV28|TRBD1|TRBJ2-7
CASSSGGQGGGNEQYF
TGTGCCAGCAGTTCCGGAGGACAGGGGGGAGGAAACGAGCAGTACTTC
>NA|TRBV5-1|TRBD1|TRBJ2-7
CASSEPGQGHEQYF
TGCGCCAGCAGCGAACCGGGACAGGGCCACGAGCAGTACTTC
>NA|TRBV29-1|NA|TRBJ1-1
CSANQRELREAFF
TGCAGCGCTAACCAACGGGAACTCCGTGAAGCTTTCTTT
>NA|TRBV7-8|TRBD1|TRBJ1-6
CASRQTGDSSPLHF
TGTGCCAGCAGACAAACAGGGGACAGTTCACCCCTCCACTTT
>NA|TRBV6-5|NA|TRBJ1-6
CASSLRQAENSPLHF
TGTGCCAGCAGTTTAAGACAGGCGGAGAATTCACCCCTCCACTTT
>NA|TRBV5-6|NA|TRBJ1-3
CASRNKRAGNTIYF
TGTGCCAGCAGGAACAAGAGGGCTGGAAACACCATATATTTT
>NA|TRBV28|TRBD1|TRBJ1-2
CASSSGGYGYTF
TGTGCCAGCAGTTCAGGGGGCTATGGCTACACCTTC
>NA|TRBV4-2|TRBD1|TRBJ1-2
CASSQETGTGIGYTF
TGTGCCAGCAGCCAAGAAACCGGGACAGGGATTGGCTACACCTTC
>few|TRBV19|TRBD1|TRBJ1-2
CASSIGGTGRTYGYTF
TGTGCCAGTAGTATAGGGGGGACAGGGCGGACCTATGGCTACACCTTC
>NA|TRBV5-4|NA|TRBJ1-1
CASSLGRQNSEAFF
TGTGCCAGCAGCTTGGGACGACAGAATTCTGAAGCTTTCTTT
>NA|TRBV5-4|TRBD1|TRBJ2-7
CASSETGTGAHYEQYF
TGTGCCAGCAGCGAAACCGGGACAGGAGCACACTACGAGCAGTACTTC
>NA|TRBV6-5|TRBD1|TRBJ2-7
CASSYSVSGGYEQYF
TGTGCCAGCAGTTACTCAGTTTCAGGGGGCTACGAGCAGTACTTC
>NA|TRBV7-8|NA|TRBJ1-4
CASSLRVGGATNEKLFF
TGTGCCAGCAGCTTGCGGGTAGGGGGAGCAACTAATGAAAAACTGTTTTTT
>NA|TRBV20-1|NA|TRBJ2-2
CSASMRGNTGELFF
TGCAGTGCTAGTATGCGGGGGAACACCGGGGAGCTGTTTTTT
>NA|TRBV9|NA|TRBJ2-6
CASSVGQSGANVLTF
TGTGCCAGCAGCGTAGGACAATCTGGGGCCAACGTCCTGACTTTC
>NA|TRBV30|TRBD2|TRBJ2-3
CAWSDGQRGADTQYF
TGTGCCTGGAGTGACGGACAGCGGGGGGCAGATACGCAGTATTTT
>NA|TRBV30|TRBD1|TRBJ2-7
CAWSVDRGRGEQYF
TGTGCCTGGAGTGTGGACAGGGGGCGCGGCGAGCAGTACTTC
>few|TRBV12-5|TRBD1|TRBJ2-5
CASGLGQQKETQYF
TGTGCTAGTGGTCTGGGACAGCAAAAAGAGACCCAGTACTTC
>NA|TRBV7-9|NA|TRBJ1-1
CASSSGQTNTEAFF
TGTGCCAGCAGCTCCGGACAGACGAACACTGAAGCTTTCTTT
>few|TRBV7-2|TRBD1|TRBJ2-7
CASSSQDRGRYEQYF
TGTGCCAGCAGCTCACAGGACAGGGGGAGGTACGAGCAGTACTTC
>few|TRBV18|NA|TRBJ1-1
CASLEVTGTEAFF
TGTGCCAGCCTGGAGGTGACGGGGACTGAAGCTTTCTTT
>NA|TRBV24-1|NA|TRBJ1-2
CATSPSRNYGYTF
TGTGCCACCAGTCCGAGCCGAAACTATGGCTACACCTTC
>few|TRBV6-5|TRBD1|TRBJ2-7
CASSRDRSSYEQYF
TGTGCCAGCAGTCGGGACAGGAGCTCCTACGAGCAGTACTTC
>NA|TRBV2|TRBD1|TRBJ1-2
CASSLTGDYGYTF
TGTGCCAGCAGTCTCACAGGGGACTATGGCTACACCTTC
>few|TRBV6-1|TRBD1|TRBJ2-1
CASSANRGFSYNEQFF
TGTGCCAGCAGTGCTAACAGGGGATTCTCCTACAATGAGCAGTTCTTC
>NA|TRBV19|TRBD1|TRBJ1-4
CASCPLQRTGAFLFF
TGTGCCAGTTGCCCCCTACAACGGACAGGGGCTTTCCTGTTTTTT
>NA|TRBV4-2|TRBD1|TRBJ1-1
CASSQDQSGDRKAFF
TGTGCCAGCAGCCAAGATCAATCGGGGGACAGGAAAGCTTTCTTT
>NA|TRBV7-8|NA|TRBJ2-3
CASRQASIDTQYF
TGTGCCAGCAGACAGGCGTCAATAGATACGCAGTATTTT
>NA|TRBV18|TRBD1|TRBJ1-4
CASSPSRDRANEKLFF
TGTGCCAGCTCACCGAGTCGGGACAGAGCTAATGAAAAACTGTTTTTT
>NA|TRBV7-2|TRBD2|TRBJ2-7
CASSSPGTSAYEQYF
TGTGCCAGCAGTTCGCCCGGGACTAGCGCCTACGAGCAGTACTTC